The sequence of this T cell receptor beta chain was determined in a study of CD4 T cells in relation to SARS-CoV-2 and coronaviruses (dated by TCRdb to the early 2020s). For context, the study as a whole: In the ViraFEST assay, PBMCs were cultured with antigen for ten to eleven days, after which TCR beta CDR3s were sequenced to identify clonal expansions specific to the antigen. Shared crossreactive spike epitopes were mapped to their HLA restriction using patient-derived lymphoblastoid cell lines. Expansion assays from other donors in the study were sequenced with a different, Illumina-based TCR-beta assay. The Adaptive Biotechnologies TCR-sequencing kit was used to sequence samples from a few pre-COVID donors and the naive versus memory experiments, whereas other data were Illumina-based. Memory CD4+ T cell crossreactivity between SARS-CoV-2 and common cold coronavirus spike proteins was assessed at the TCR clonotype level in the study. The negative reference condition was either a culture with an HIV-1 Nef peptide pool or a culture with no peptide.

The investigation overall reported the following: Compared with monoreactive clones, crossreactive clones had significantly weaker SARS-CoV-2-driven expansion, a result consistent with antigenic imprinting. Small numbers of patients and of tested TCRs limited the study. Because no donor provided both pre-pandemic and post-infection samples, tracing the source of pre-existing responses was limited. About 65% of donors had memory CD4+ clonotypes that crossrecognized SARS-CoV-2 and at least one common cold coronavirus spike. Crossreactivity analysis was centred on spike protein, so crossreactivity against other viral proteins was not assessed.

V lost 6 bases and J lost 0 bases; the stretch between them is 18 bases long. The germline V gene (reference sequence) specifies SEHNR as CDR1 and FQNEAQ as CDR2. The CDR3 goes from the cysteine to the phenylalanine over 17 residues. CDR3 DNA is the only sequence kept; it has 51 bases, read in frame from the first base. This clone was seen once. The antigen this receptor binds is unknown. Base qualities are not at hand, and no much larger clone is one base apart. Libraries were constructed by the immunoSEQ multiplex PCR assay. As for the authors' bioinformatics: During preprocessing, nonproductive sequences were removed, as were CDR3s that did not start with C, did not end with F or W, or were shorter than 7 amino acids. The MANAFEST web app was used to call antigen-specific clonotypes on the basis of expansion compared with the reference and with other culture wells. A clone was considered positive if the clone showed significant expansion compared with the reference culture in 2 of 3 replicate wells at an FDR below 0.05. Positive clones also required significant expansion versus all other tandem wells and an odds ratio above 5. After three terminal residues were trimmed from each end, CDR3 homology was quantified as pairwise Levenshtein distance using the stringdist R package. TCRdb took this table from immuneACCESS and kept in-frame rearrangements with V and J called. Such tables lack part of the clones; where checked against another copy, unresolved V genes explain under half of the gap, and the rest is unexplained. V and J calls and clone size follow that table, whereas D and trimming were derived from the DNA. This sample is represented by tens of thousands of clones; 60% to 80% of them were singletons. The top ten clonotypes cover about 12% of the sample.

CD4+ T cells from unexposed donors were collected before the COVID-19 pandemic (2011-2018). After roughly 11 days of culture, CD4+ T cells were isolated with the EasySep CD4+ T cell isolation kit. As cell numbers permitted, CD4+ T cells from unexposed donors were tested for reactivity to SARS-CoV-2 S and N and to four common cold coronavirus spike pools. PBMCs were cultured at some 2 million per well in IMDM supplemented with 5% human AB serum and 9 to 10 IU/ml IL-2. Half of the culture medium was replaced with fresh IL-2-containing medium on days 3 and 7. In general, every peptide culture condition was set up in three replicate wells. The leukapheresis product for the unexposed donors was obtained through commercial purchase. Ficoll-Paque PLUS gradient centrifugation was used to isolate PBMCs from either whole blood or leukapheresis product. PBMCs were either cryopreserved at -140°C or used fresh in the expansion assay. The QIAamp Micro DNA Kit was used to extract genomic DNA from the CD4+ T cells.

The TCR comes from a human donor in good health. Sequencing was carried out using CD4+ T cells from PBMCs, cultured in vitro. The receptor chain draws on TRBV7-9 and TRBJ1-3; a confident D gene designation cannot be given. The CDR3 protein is CASRPNSRVRSGNTIYF. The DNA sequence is TGTGCCAGCAGGCCAAATTCCCGGGTGCGCTCTGGAAACACCATATATTTT.